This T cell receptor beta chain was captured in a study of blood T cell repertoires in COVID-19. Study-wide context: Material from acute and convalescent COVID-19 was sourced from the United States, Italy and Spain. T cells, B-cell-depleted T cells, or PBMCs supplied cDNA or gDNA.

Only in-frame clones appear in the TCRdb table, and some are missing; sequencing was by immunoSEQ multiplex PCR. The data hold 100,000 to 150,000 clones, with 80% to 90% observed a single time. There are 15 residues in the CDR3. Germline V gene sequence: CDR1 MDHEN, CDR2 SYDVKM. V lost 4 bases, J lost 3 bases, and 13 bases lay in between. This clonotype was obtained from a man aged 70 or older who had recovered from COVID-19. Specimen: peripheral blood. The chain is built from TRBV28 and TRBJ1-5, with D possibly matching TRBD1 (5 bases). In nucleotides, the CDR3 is TGTGCCAGCAGTTATGTGCGGGGCTACAATCAGCCCCAGCATTTT. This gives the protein CASSYVRGYNQPQHF.